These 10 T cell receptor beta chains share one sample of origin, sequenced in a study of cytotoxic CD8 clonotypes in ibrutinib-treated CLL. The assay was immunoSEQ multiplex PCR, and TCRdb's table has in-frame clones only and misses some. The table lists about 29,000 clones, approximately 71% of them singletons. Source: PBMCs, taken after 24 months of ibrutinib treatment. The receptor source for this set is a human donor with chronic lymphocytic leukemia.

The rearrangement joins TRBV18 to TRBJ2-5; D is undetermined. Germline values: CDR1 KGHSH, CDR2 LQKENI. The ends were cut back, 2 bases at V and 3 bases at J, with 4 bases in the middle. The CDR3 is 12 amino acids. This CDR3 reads CASSPYEETQYF. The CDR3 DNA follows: TGTGCCAGCTCACCATACGAAGAGACCCAGTACTTC.

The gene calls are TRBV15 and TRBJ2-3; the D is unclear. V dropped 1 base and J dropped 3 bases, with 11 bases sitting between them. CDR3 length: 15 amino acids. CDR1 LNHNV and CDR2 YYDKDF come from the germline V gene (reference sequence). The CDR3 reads CATSRAGTQTDTQYF. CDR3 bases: TGTGCCACCAGCAGAGCCGGTACTCAGACAGATACGCAGTATTTT. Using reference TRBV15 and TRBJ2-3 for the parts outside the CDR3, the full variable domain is DAMVIQNPRYQVTQFGKPVTLSCSQTLNHNVMYWYQQKSSQAPKLLFHYYDKDFNNEADTPDNFQSRRPNTSFCFLDIRSPGLGDTAMYLCATSRAGTQTDTQYFGPGTRLTVL.

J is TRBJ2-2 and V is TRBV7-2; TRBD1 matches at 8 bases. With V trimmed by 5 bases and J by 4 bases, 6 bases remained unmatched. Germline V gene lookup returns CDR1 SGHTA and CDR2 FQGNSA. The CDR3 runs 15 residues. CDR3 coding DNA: TGTGCCAGCAGCCGCGACAGGGGAGGCACCGGGGAGCTGTTTTTT. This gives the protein CASSRDRGGTGELFF.

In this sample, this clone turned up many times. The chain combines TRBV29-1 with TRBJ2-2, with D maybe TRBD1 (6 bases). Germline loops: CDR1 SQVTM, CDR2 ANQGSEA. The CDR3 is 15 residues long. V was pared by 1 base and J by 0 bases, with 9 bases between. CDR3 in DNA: TGCAGCGTTGAAGGCAGGGGATCGAACACCGGGGAGCTGTTTTTT. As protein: CSVEGRGSNTGELFF.

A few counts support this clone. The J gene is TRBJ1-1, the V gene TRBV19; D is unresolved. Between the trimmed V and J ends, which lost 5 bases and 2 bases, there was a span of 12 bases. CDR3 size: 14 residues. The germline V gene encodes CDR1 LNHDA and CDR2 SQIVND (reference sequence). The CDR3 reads CASSASISNTEAFF. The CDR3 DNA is TGTGCCAGTAGTGCCAGTATTTCCAACACTGAAGCTTTCTTT.

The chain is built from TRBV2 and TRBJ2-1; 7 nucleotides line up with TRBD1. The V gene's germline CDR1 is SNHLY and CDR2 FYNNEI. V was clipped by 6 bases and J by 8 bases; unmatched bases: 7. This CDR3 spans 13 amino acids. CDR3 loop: CASSVLRGHEQFF. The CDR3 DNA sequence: TGTGCCAGCAGCGTACTGAGGGGGCATGAGCAGTTCTTC. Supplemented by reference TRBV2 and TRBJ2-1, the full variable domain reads EPEVTQTPSHQVTQMGQEVILRCVPISNHLYFYWYRQILGQKVEFLVSFYNNEISEKSEIFDDQFSVERPDGSNFTLKIRSTKLEDSAMYFCASSVLRGHEQFFGPGTRLTVL.

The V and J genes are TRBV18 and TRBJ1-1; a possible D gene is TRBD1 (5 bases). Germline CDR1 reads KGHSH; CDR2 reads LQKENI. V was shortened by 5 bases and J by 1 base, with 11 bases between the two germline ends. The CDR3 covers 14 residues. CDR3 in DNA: TGTGCCAGCTCAGCCGGGGCCCAGAACACTGAAGCTTTCTTT. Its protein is CASSAGAQNTEAFF.

The CDR3 protein is CASSRGGYPYEQYF. The CDR3 region has the DNA TGTGCCAGTAGCCGGGGGGGCTACCCCTACGAGCAGTACTTC. The rearrangement uses TRBV19 and TRBJ2-7; 8 positions agree with TRBD2. Per germline, CDR1 LNHDA and CDR2 SQIVND (reference sequence). Trimming cost V 6 bases and J 2 bases; bases outside gene matches: 6. The CDR3 length is 14 residues.

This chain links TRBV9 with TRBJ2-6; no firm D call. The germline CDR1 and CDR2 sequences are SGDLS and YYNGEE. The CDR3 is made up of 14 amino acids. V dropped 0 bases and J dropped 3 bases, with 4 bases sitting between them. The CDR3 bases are TGTGCCAGCAGCGTAGGGGTTGGGGCCAACGTCCTGACTTTC. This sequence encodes CASSVGVGANVLTF.

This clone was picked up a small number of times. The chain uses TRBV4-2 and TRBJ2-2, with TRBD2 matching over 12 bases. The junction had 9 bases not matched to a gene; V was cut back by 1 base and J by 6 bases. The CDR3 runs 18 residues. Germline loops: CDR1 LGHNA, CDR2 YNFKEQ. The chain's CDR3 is CASSQAPSGGVSSGELFF. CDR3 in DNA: TGTGCCAGCAGCCAAGCCCCTAGCGGGGGGGTATCTTCCGGGGAGCTGTTTTTT.